Sequencing of this TCR beta chain was carried out in a study of CD8 T cells in ankylosing spondylitis. Overall study results and limits: Those disease-linked clones were CD8+; they were also relatively rare in peripheral blood. There were earlier reports of some motif variants in reactive arthritis synovial fluid and blood. In ankylosing spondylitis blood, a motif of eight highly homologous TCR beta variants appeared characteristic.

This clonotype was picked up a small number of times. Antigen: not known. In making TCR beta libraries, quantitative 5'-RACE with molecular barcodes was used. One entry per CDR3 protein, called by TCRdb with MiXCR from the 5' RACE reads. The sample carries more than 650,000 distinct CDR3 sequences, roughly 12% recorded once. The CDR3 is 16 residues long. The germline V gene has CDR1 LNHNV and CDR2 YYDKDF (reference sequence). J was trimmed by 5 bases and V by 1 base; bases with no gene match: 9. The sample comprised blood, either unsorted or a sorted T cell fraction (not recorded which). The clonotype comes from a male donor with ankylosing spondylitis. The rearrangement uses TRBV15 and TRBJ2-5, with TRBD1 identical over 8 bases. In DNA form, the CDR3 reads TGTGCCACCAGCAGAGGTCTGACAGGGGTTGGGGAGACCCAGTACTTC. This translates into CATSRGLTGVGETQYF.